What follows are 22 T cell receptor beta chains derived from one specimen sequenced in a study of human T cells and chemical hapten exposure. TCRdb ran MiXCR on the RACE reads and lists one entry per CDR3 protein. In the table there are 300,000 to 350,000 distinct CDR3 sequences, around 6.9% of which are singletons. The time point is: patch test 1, 2 weeks after DPC sensitization. This sample's treatment: therapeutic diphenylcyclopropenone sensitization with weekly scalp DPC. The source material was whole blood, sampled in connection with sensitization to the hapten diphenylcyclopropenone (DPC). All receptors come from a young woman with alopecia areata. Some clones in this sample may be carry-over from other donors' samples.

The chain uses TRBV24-1 and TRBJ1-5; 7 bases are a match to TRBD1. CDR1 is KGHDR, CDR2 SFDVKD, per germline. The CDR3 is made up of 15 amino acids. J lost 2 bases, V lost 5 bases, and 5 bases had no gene match. CDR3 sequence: CATSGLTGGNQPQHF. The CDR3 DNA sequence: TGTGCCACCAGTGGCCTTACAGGGGGCAATCAGCCCCAGCATTTT.

This clonotype was counted a few times. V and J are TRBV7-9 and TRBJ2-1; 11 bases are shared with TRBD1. Germline V CDR1 and CDR2: SEHNR, FQNEAQ (reference sequence). The junction had 3 bases not matched to a gene; V was cut back by 3 bases and J by 11 bases. The CDR3 has 13 amino acids. CDR3 sequence reads: CASSFGQGAKQFF. CDR3 nucleotides: TGTGCCAGCAGCTTTGGACAGGGGGCTAAGCAGTTCTTC. Full variable domain (missing parts from reference TRBV7-9 and TRBJ2-1): DTGVSQNPRHKITKRGQNVTFRCDPISEHNRLYWYRQTLGQGPEFLTYFQNEAQLEKSRLLSDRFSAERPKGSFSTLEIQRTEQGDSAMYLCASSFGQGAKQFFGPGTRLTVL.

The gene calls are TRBV2 and TRBJ2-5, with D unclear. This CDR3 region has 13 residues. Germline CDR1 SNHLY, CDR2 FYNNEI. V shed 8 bases and J shed 5 bases, with 15 bases lying between them. The CDR3 reads CASSPERGETQYF. Here the CDR3 DNA reads TGTGCCAGCTCCCCCGAACGTGGGGAGACCCAGTACTTC.

There are a few counts of this clonotype. The J gene is TRBJ1-1, the V gene TRBV6-5; D possibly corresponds to TRBD1 (5 bases). Trimming stripped 0 bases from V and 1 base from J, with 9 bases between. CDR1 MNHEY and CDR2 SVGAGI come from the germline V gene. The CDR3 length is 15 residues. The CDR3 loop is CASSYSNQGNTEAFF. DNA for the CDR3: TGTGCCAGCAGTTACTCAAATCAGGGGAACACTGAAGCTTTCTTT.

The chain uses TRBV4-1 and TRBJ1-5; TRBD1 matches at 9 bases. The length of the CDR3 is 16 residues. From germline, CDR1 is MGHRA and CDR2 YSYEKL. V shed 11 bases and J 6 bases; nucleotides not matched to a gene: 17. CDR3 loop: CASAGDSGQGLQPQHF. CDR3 DNA sequence: TGCGCCTCGGCCGGTGACTCAGGACAGGGGCTTCAGCCCCAGCATTTT.

The V and J genes are TRBV6-5 and TRBJ2-5; no definite D call. Germline V gives CDR1 MNHEY, CDR2 SVGAGI. Trimming took 6 bases from V and 1 from J, leaving 6 bases between them. There are 12 residues in the CDR3. CDR3 amino acids: CASRASQETQYF. The DNA of the CDR3 is TGTGCCAGCAGGGCAAGCCAAGAGACCCAGTACTTC.

This clonotype was recorded a few times. The CDR3, as DNA: TGTGCTAGTGGTACCGGGACAGAAGCTTTCTTT. Protein sequence: CASGTGTEAFF. The chain combines TRBV12-5 with TRBJ1-1; D possibly corresponds to TRBD1 (6 bases). V was shortened by 5 bases and J by 8 bases, with 9 bases between the two germline ends. In germline, CDR1 is LGHNT, CDR2 FRNRAP. The CDR3 consists of 11 residues.

This sequence joins TRBV7-9 and TRBJ2-1, with 7 bases matching TRBD1. With 5 bases clipped from V and 4 bases from J, the junction kept 11 bases outside the gene matches. This CDR3 is 16 amino acids long. CDR1 is SEHNR and CDR2 is FQNEAQ in the germline V gene (reference sequence). Here the CDR3 DNA reads TGTGCCAGCAGCCAAGAGCCGGGACAGTTATACAATGAGCAGTTCTTC. This sequence encodes CASSQEPGQLYNEQFF.

This clonotype was found a few times. The V and J genes are TRBV7-9 and TRBJ1-2; D is undetermined. This CDR3 is 15 amino acids long. From germline, CDR1 is SEHNR and CDR2 FQNEAQ (reference sequence). Trimming removed 1 base at V and 5 bases at J, with 14 bases between. The CDR3 loop is CASSLGPETTYGYTF. The CDR3 nucleotides read TGTGCCAGCAGCTTAGGGCCGGAGACGACATATGGCTACACCTTC.

A word on this clonotype: No conserved phenylalanine or tryptophan is present at the end of the CDR3, so a read error is the likely explanation. This chain links TRBV5-1 with TRBJ1-2; 7 bases map to TRBD1. Germline assignment: CDR1 SGHRS and CDR2 YFSETQ. Germline trimming cut 2 bases from V and 5 bases from J; bases unmatched to any gene: 12. CDR3 length equals 16 residues. The chain's CDR3 is CASSLAHGTGDYGYTS. CDR3 nucleotides: TGCGCCAGCAGCTTAGCCCACGGAACAGGGGATTATGGCTACACCTCC.

This clonotype was counted only a few times. This sequence joins TRBV12-5 and TRBJ1-5, with 9 bases aligning to TRBD1. Germline lookup yields CDR1 LGHNT and CDR2 FRNRAP. With V trimmed by 4 bases and J by 4 bases, 5 bases remained unmatched. There are 15 residues in the CDR3. The CDR3, as DNA: TGTGCTAGTGGTTCGGAGACAGGGGGTAATCAGCCCCAGCATTTT. Amino acids: CASGSETGGNQPQHF.

This chain links TRBV20-1 with TRBJ1-2, with D perhaps TRBD1 (6 bases). The germline CDR1 and CDR2 sequences are DFQATT and SNEGSKA (reference sequence). CDR3 length: 14 amino acids. V was clipped by 1 base and J by 8 bases, with 17 bases between them. CDR3 sequence reads: CSARADESGVGYTF. CDR3 coding DNA: TGCAGTGCTAGAGCTGACGAGTCAGGGGTAGGCTACACCTTC.

The rearrangement joins TRBV3-1 to TRBJ1-2; D is undetermined. Germline CDR1 is LGHDT and CDR2 is YNNKEL (reference sequence). The CDR3 totals 15 residues. The germline V and J ends were trimmed by 4 bases and 8 bases, with 20 bases remaining between them. In DNA form, the CDR3 reads TGTGCCAGCAGCCCCGGGCGTTGGAAACGAGGGGGCTACACCTTC. Amino acids: CASSPGRWKRGGYTF.

This clonotype was seen ten or more times. V and J are TRBV7-9 and TRBJ2-1; TRBD1 is a possible D gene (6 bases). This CDR3 comprises 12 residues. Trimming stripped 5 bases from V and 14 bases from J, with 16 bases between. Germline values: CDR1 SEHNR, CDR2 FQNEAQ (reference sequence). The CDR3 sequence is CASSKRDIEKFF. CDR3 in DNA: TGTGCCAGCAGCAAACGGGACATCGAGAAGTTCTTC.

The chain employs TRBV4-3 and TRBJ1-2; D remains ambiguous. CDR1 LGHNA and CDR2 YSLEER come from the germline V gene. Trimming took 0 bases from V and 2 from J, leaving 4 bases between them. This CDR3 has 13 amino acids. The CDR3 DNA is TGCGCCAGCAGCCAAGACATGAACTATGGCTACACCTTC. Protein sequence: CASSQDMNYGYTF.

The chain combines TRBV6-2 or TRBV6-3 with TRBJ2-1; D unclear. Germline CDR1 is MNHEY and CDR2 is SVGEGT. The CDR3 sequence is 12 residues long. V was pared by 5 bases and J by 11 bases, with 13 bases between. The CDR3 spells CASSPPFAQQFF. As DNA, the CDR3 is TGTGCCAGCAGTCCCCCTTTTGCTCAGCAGTTCTTC.

The chain is built from TRBV14 and TRBJ2-3; D is possibly TRBD2 (7 bases). The length of the CDR3 is 16 residues. The V gene lost 0 bases and the J gene lost 1 base, with 11 bases spanning the gap. In germline, CDR1 is SGHDN, CDR2 FVKESK. CDR3 DNA: TGTGCCAGCAGCCAAGATGGGGGGGCCGGCACAGATACGCAGTATTTT. Amino acid sequence: CASSQDGGAGTDTQYF.

The J gene is TRBJ1-6, the V gene TRBV20-1; 11 bases line up with TRBD1. The CDR3 consists of 13 residues. Germline V gives CDR1 DFQATT, CDR2 SNEGSKA (reference sequence). Losses at the gene ends were 6 bases for V and 9 bases for J; bases not matched to a gene: 4. The CDR3 bases are TGCAGTGCCCCCGGGACAGGGGGTTCACCCCTCCACTTT. It yields the protein CSAPGTGGSPLHF.

This clonotype showed up just a few times. The chain combines TRBV5-1 with TRBJ2-7, with unresolved D. In germline, CDR1 is SGHRS, CDR2 YFSETQ. The V and J ends lost 4 bases and 1 base respectively, with 9 bases between them. The CDR3 is made up of 13 amino acids. The CDR3 DNA follows: TGCGCCAGCAGCAAAAGGTTGTCCTACGAGCAGTACTTC. Its protein is CASSKRLSYEQYF.

This clonotype was found many times. The CDR3 nucleotides are TGCAGTGCTAGAGATCATCGACAGGGAAATCAGCCCCAGCATTTT. Translation gives CSARDHRQGNQPQHF. The chain employs TRBV20-1 and TRBJ1-5; 7 positions match TRBD1. This CDR3 contains 15 residues. Germline loops: CDR1 DFQATT, CDR2 SNEGSKA (reference sequence). The trim removed 0 bases at V and 4 bases at J, leaving 6 bases unmatched.

This chain uses TRBV27 with TRBJ1-2, with 10 bases identical to TRBD1. V shed 5 bases and J 0 bases; nucleotides not matched to a gene: 6. Germline V gene data show CDR1 as MNHEY and CDR2 as SMNVEV (reference sequence). The CDR3 length is 16 residues. The CDR3: CASSRQGALANYGYTF. The CDR3 nucleotides are TGTGCCAGCAGTAGACAGGGGGCTTTAGCTAACTATGGCTACACCTTC.

This clonotype came up a few times. The chain is built from TRBV20-1 and TRBJ1-3; D perhaps matches TRBD1 (6 bases). The ends were cut back, 0 bases at V and 4 bases at J, with 10 bases in the middle. Germline CDR1 is DFQATT and CDR2 is SNEGSKA (reference sequence). The CDR3 has 14 residues. CDR3 residues: CSARDPGTGNTIYF. The CDR3 DNA sequence: TGCAGTGCTAGAGATCCTGGGACAGGAAACACCATATATTTT.